Listed here are 29 T cell receptor beta chains from one sample, sequenced in a study of beta chain features in type 1 diabetes. Isolated RNA was reverse transcribed in full, so expressed TCRB transcripts were sequenced. Sequencing was performed with immunoSEQ multiplex PCR; in TCRdb, only in-frame clones are kept and a portion is missing. This table holds roughly 300,000 clones, approximately 8% found once. The sequenced sample was central memory CD4+ T cells from blood. The receptors shown here come from a woman aged 18-35 years in good health.

V usage is TRBV9 and J usage is TRBJ2-5, with a weak D call TRBD2 (6 bases). The length of the CDR3 is 15 residues. Germline V CDR1 and CDR2: SGDLS, YYNGEE. V gave up 3 bases and J gave up 1 base, with 13 bases separating them. CDR3 loop: CASSARGTFQETQYF. CDR3 in DNA: TGTGCCAGCAGCGCCCGGGGGACTTTCCAAGAGACCCAGTACTTC. Drawing the rest from reference TRBV9 and TRBJ2-5, the complete variable domain is DSGVTQTPKHLITATGQRVTLRCSPRSGDLSVYWYQQSLDQGLQFLIQYYNGEERAKGNILERFSAQQFPDLHSELNLSSLELGDSALYFCASSARGTFQETQYFGPGTRLLVL.

The CDR3 loop reads CASSDVFRLAGNYEQYF. For the CDR3, the DNA is TGCGCCAGCAGTGACGTTTTTAGGCTAGCGGGAAACTACGAGCAGTACTTC. The rearrangement links TRBV10-2 to TRBJ2-7; the match to TRBD2 covers 9 bases. The CDR3 runs 17 residues. After removal of 3 bases from V and 3 bases from J, the junction contained 12 bases not matched to a gene. Per the germline V gene, CDR1 is WSHSY and CDR2 is SAAADI.

Points on this clone: Other DNA sequences in the same sample also yield this CDR3. The gene calls are TRBV6-1 and TRBJ1-5; 7 bases match TRBD1. This CDR3 has 14 amino acids. V lost 5 bases to trimming and J lost 3 bases; unmatched junction nucleotides: 4. CDR1 and CDR2 (germline): MNHNS, SASEGT. This CDR3 reads CASSLDRFNQPQHF. The CDR3 DNA sequence: TGTGCCAGCAGTCTGGACAGGTTCAATCAGCCCCAGCATTTT.

The sample holds many counts of this clone. This rearrangement joins TRBV11-2 to TRBJ2-7, with TRBD2 matching 8 bases. The CDR3 contains 15 residues. The J segment lost 1 base and the V segment lost 5 bases, leaving 7 bases of the junction unmatched. Germline V gene lookup returns CDR1 SGHAT and CDR2 FQNNGV. The CDR3 is CASSVTSGASYEQYF. CDR3 DNA sequence: TGTGCCAGCAGCGTAACTAGCGGAGCTTCCTACGAGCAGTACTTC.

The V and J genes are TRBV7-9 and TRBJ2-7; D is perhaps TRBD1 (6 bases). The germline V gene has CDR1 SEHNR and CDR2 FQNEAQ (reference sequence). The CDR3 is 14 residues long. The germline V and J ends were trimmed by 8 bases and 2 bases, with 16 bases remaining between them. The CDR3 coding sequence is TGTGCCAGCCGTCTGTCGGGACATACCTACGAGCAGTACTTC. This gives the protein CASRLSGHTYEQYF.

By proportion, this clone is medium-sized. This chain uses TRBV18 with TRBJ2-3; D unclear. This CDR3 region has 13 residues. Germline V gene sequence: CDR1 KGHSH, CDR2 LQKENI. Trimming removed 1 base from V and 6 bases from J, with 8 bases in between. The DNA of the CDR3 is TGTGCCAGCTCACCACAGTCTGGGGATACGCAGTATTTT. Residues: CASSPQSGDTQYF.

This chain uses TRBV7-2 with TRBJ1-2, with D unclear. The germline CDR1 and CDR2 sequences are SGHTA and FQGNSA. This CDR3 is built from 12 residues. V lost 5 bases, J lost 7 bases, and 11 bases lay in between. The CDR3 DNA follows: TGTGCCAGCAGCGACCCCTCGGGTGGCTACACCTTC. Amino acids: CASSDPSGGYTF.

Only a few counts were recorded for this clone. The V and J genes are TRBV6-5 and TRBJ2-1; TRBD2 matches at 13 bases. The CDR3 is 13 amino acids. CDR1 MNHEY and CDR2 SVGAGI come from the germline V gene. Germline trimming cut 5 bases from V and 15 bases from J; bases unmatched to any gene: 7. The CDR3: CASSPGLAGVRFF. The CDR3 bases are TGTGCCAGCAGTCCCGGACTAGCGGGAGTCCGGTTCTTC.

CDR3 sequence (DNA): TGTGCCAGTAATAACAACAGGCCCTTAAGCTATGGCTACACCTTC. As protein: CASNNNRPLSYGYTF. This chain uses TRBV19 with TRBJ1-2; maybe TRBD1 (5 bases). Germline-derived CDR1 and CDR2 are LNHDA and SQIVND (reference sequence). V dropped 7 bases and J dropped 4 bases, with 19 bases sitting between them. CDR3 length equals 15 residues.

This clone has just a few counts. This chain connects TRBV15 to TRBJ2-7; possibly TRBD2 for D (6 bases). With 5 bases removed from V and 3 bases from J, the gap between germline ends came to 23 bases. Germline-derived CDR1 and CDR2 are LNHNV and YYDKDF (reference sequence). The CDR3 sequence is 17 residues long. The CDR3 bases are TGTGCCACCAGCGTCGGGCACTTGGAGCGGAGGGACTACGAGCAGTACTTC. It specifies CATSVGHLERRDYEQYF.

CDR3 nucleotides: TGCGCCAGCAGCATGCTCCAGGGAGGGGGAACTGAAGCTTTCTTT. This gives the protein CASSMLQGGGTEAFF. V is TRBV5-1 and J is TRBJ1-1; D may be TRBD1 (6 bases). This CDR3 contains 15 residues. The V end was cut by 4 bases, the J end by 5 bases, with 18 bases between. CDR1 is SGHRS, CDR2 YFSETQ, per germline. Filled out from reference TRBV5-1 and TRBJ1-1, the complete variable domain reads KAGVTQTPRYLIKTRGQQVTLSCSPISGHRSVSWYQQTPGQGLQFLFEYFSETQRNKGNFPGRFSGRQFSNSRSEMNVSTLELGDSALYLCASSMLQGGGTEAFFGQGTRLTVV.

This clone was seen a handful of times. The chain has TRBV7-2 and TRBJ2-1, with a possible D match to TRBD1 (6 bases). The germline V gene encodes CDR1 SGHTA and CDR2 FQGNSA. The CDR3 spans 15 residues. The V end lost 5 bases, the J end lost 1 base, and 12 bases lay between the germline ends. CDR3 loop: CASSNRGGSYNEQFF. The CDR3 DNA reads TGTGCCAGCAGCAACCGAGGGGGATCCTACAATGAGCAGTTCTTC.

The chain carries TRBV7-8 and TRBJ1-4; D unclear. The CDR3 loop spans 16 amino acids. V was pared by 5 bases and J by 3 bases, with 16 bases between. Germline V lookup: CDR1 SGHVS, CDR2 FQNEAQ. CDR3: CASSPTDRPSNEKLFF. Here the CDR3 DNA reads TGTGCCAGCAGCCCAACCGATCGACCGTCTAATGAAAAACTGTTTTTT.

This clone was seen more than once but under ten times. The chain couples TRBV5-1 to TRBJ2-7; unclear D gene. Germline V gene sequence: CDR1 SGHRS, CDR2 YFSETQ. The V end was cut by 0 bases, the J end by 1 base, with 11 bases between. The CDR3 contains 15 residues. The CDR3: CASSLADIPSYEQYF. The CDR3 DNA follows: TGCGCCAGCAGCTTGGCCGACATCCCTTCCTACGAGCAGTACTTC.

This sequence joins TRBV7-9 and TRBJ2-7; tentative D call: TRBD1 (6 bases). CDR1 is SEHNR and CDR2 is FQNEAQ in the germline V gene (reference sequence). The CDR3 has 14 residues. V was trimmed by 5 bases and J by 6 bases, leaving 17 bases between them. The CDR3 protein is CASSLGQGLGEQYF. The CDR3 DNA sequence: TGTGCCAGCAGCCTCGGGCAGGGGTTGGGCGAGCAGTACTTC.

J is TRBJ1-1 and V is TRBV29-1; D gene unclear. Trimming cost V 4 bases and J 0 bases, with 6 bases left between them. The germline gives CDR1 SQVTM, CDR2 ANQGSEA. This CDR3 has 12 residues. The chain's CDR3 is CSVVTVNTEAFF. The CDR3 DNA is TGCAGCGTTGTAACGGTGAACACTGAAGCTTTCTTT.

The chain combines TRBV9 with TRBJ2-2; the D gene is possibly TRBD1 (5 bases). Deletions cut 1 base from V and 4 bases from J, with 8 bases between. The CDR3 has 14 amino acids. Germline assignment: CDR1 SGDLS and CDR2 YYNGEE. The CDR3 bases are TGTGCCAGCAGCGTATCAGGGCTCACCGGGGAGCTGTTTTTT. Amino acid sequence: CASSVSGLTGELFF.

This clone has a count of ten or more. V is TRBV2 and J is TRBJ2-3; 11 bases are shared with TRBD2. The J segment lost 4 bases and the V segment lost 5 bases, leaving 5 bases of the junction unmatched. CDR3 length equals 15 residues. Germline CDR1 and CDR2: SNHLY and FYNNEI. CDR3 nucleotide sequence: TGTGCCAGCAGTCCTAGCGGGAGGAGTGCAGATACGCAGTATTTT. Protein: CASSPSGRSADTQYF. Full variable domain (remainder filled in from reference TRBV2 and TRBJ2-3): EPEVTQTPSHQVTQMGQEVILRCVPISNHLYFYWYRQILGQKVEFLVSFYNNEISEKSEIFDDQFSVERPDGSNFTLKIRSTKLEDSAMYFCASSPSGRSADTQYFGPGTRLTVL.

The chain carries TRBV15 and TRBJ2-3, with 7 bases identical to TRBD2. The CDR3 runs 16 residues. The V and J ends lost 0 bases and 7 bases, in that order; junction bases with no gene match: 10. Per germline, CDR1 LNHNV and CDR2 YYDKDF (reference sequence). CDR3 residues: CATSREFQAGSYTQYF. For the CDR3, the DNA is TGTGCCACCAGCAGAGAGTTCCAAGCGGGATCGTATACGCAGTATTTT.

On this clone: The same CDR3 also results from other DNA sequences found in this sample. The chain couples TRBV5-1 to TRBJ2-3, with no clear D. V was trimmed by 2 bases and J by 0 bases, leaving 4 bases between them. The germline gives CDR1 SGHRS, CDR2 YFSETQ. The CDR3 is 13 amino acids. The CDR3 spells CASSLASTDTQYF. For the CDR3, the DNA is TGCGCCAGCAGCTTAGCGAGCACAGATACGCAGTATTTT.

This clone was detected a few times. V is TRBV29-1 and J is TRBJ2-3; maybe TRBD2 (6 bases). Germline values: CDR1 SQVTM, CDR2 ANQGSEA. The CDR3 has 15 residues. Trimming took 0 bases from V and 5 from J, leaving 15 bases between them. The CDR3 spells CSVEEPTGLRDTQYF. CDR3 nucleotide sequence: TGCAGCGTTGAAGAGCCTACGGGACTGAGAGATACGCAGTATTTT.

The rearrangement uses TRBV4-3 and TRBJ2-1; D is tentatively TRBD1 or TRBD2 (5 bases each). Per the germline V gene, CDR1 is LGHNA and CDR2 is YSLEER. The V end was cut by 4 bases, the J end by 1 base, with 8 bases between. The length of the CDR3 is 14 residues. CDR3 protein: CASSRGGSYNEQFF. CDR3 sequence (DNA): TGCGCCAGCAGCCGGGGCGGGTCCTACAATGAGCAGTTCTTC.

There are a few counts of this clone. V usage is TRBV9 and J usage is TRBJ1-1; D might be TRBD1 (5 bases). Deletions cut 4 bases from V and 11 bases from J, with 18 bases between. CDR1 is SGDLS, CDR2 YYNGEE, per germline. This CDR3 contains 13 residues. The chain's CDR3 is CASSRLWGETAFF. Here the CDR3 DNA reads TGTGCCAGCAGCAGGTTATGGGGGGAAACTGCTTTCTTT.

The sample holds a few counts of this clone. The rearrangement links TRBV7-2 to TRBJ2-7, with D perhaps TRBD2 (6 bases). The CDR3 contains 16 residues. Trimming removed 3 bases at V and 11 bases at J, with 26 bases between. Germline CDR1 and CDR2: SGHTA and FQGNSA. The CDR3 sequence is CASSFTSLASPGRKYF. CDR3 sequence (DNA): TGTGCCAGCAGCTTCACTAGCTTGGCGTCTCCTGGGCGTAAGTACTTC.

The rearrangement links TRBV5-1 to TRBJ2-1; D might be TRBD2 (7 bases). The CDR3 consists of 15 residues. Germline CDR1 is SGHRS and CDR2 is YFSETQ. Trimming shortened V by 1 base and J by 7 bases, and 15 bases separated the two germline ends. CDR3 DNA sequence: TGCGCCAGCAGCTTGATAGGGGGGGCCGGGAATGAGCAGTTCTTC. This translates into CASSLIGGAGNEQFF.

This clone turned up a few times. The J gene is TRBJ2-7, the V gene TRBV6-1; TRBD1 agrees at 8 bases. This CDR3 has 15 residues. With 2 bases clipped from V and 2 bases from J, the junction kept 5 bases outside the gene matches. In germline, CDR1 is MNHNS, CDR2 SASEGT. The CDR3 region has the DNA TGTGCCAGCAGTGAAATCTCAGGGGGCCCCTACGAGCAGTACTTC. This encodes CASSEISGGPYEQYF.

This rearrangement joins TRBV11-3 to TRBJ2-1; 8 bases map to TRBD1. The ends lost 4 bases at V and 9 bases at J; junction bases unmatched: 2. CDR1 SGHNT and CDR2 YENEEA come from the germline V gene. CDR3 length equals 12 residues. CDR3 sequence: CASSSGGVEQFF. The CDR3 DNA reads as TGTGCCAGCAGCTCAGGGGGCGTTGAGCAGTTCTTC.

This clone occurred a few times. The chain employs TRBV28 and TRBJ2-3, with D uncertain. The ends were cut back, 5 bases at V and 2 bases at J, with 11 bases in the middle. This CDR3 has 14 residues. Germline-derived CDR1 and CDR2 are MDHEN and SYDVKM. For the CDR3, the DNA is TGTGCCAGCAGTCCGGCCGCCACCACAGATACGCAGTATTTT. It translates to CASSPAATTDTQYF. The full variable domain, completed using reference TRBV28 and TRBJ2-3, is DVKVTQSSRYLVKRTGEKVFLECVQDMDHENMFWYRQDPGLGLRLIYFSYDVKMKEKGDIPEGYSVSREKKERFSLILESASTNQTSMYLCASSPAATTDTQYFGPGTRLTVL.

This clone was observed a few times. The chain links TRBV2 to TRBJ2-7; perhaps TRBD1 as D (6 bases). The CDR3 runs 13 residues. CDR1 is SNHLY, CDR2 FYNNEI, per germline. V was shortened by 6 bases and J by 0 bases, with 9 bases between the two germline ends. The CDR3 here is CASRGTNSYEQYF. In DNA form, the CDR3 reads TGTGCCAGCAGGGGGACAAACTCCTACGAGCAGTACTTC. The whole variable domain, remainder taken from reference TRBV2 and TRBJ2-7, is EPEVTQTPSHQVTQMGQEVILRCVPISNHLYFYWYRQILGQKVEFLVSFYNNEISEKSEIFDDQFSVERPDGSNFTLKIRSTKLEDSAMYFCASRGTNSYEQYFGPGTRLTVT.